These 24 T cell receptor beta chains were all obtained from the same sample, sequenced in a study of blood T cell repertoires in COVID-19. Using immunoSEQ multiplex PCR, the repertoire was profiled, and TCRdb retains in-frame clones only, with some absent. Here the sample spans about 210,000 clones, roughly 85% being singletons. Sequenced sample: peripheral blood. Receptors were obtained from a woman between 40 and 55 years old with active or convalescent COVID-19.

The rearrangement uses TRBV14 and TRBJ2-7; 9 bases match TRBD1. This CDR3 contains 15 residues. Germline CDR1 SGHDN, CDR2 FVKESK. J gave up 2 bases and V 4 bases, and 6 bases lay outside the gene matches. The CDR3, as DNA: TGTGCCAGCAGCCTCCGGGACAGGGCCACCTACGAGCAGTACTTC. This codes for CASSLRDRATYEQYF.

The chain joins TRBV2 to TRBJ1-1, with D possibly being TRBD1 (5 bases). CDR1 is SNHLY, CDR2 FYNNEI, per germline. Trimming shortened V by 6 bases and J by 4 bases, and 18 bases separated the two germline ends. This CDR3 is 15 amino acids long. The CDR3 loop is CASRKDSRGGTEAFF. In nucleotides, the CDR3 is TGTGCCAGCAGGAAAGACAGTCGGGGAGGCACTGAAGCTTTCTTT.

The chain employs TRBV9 and TRBJ1-3; 7 positions agree with TRBD1. The CDR3 consists of 14 residues. CDR1 and CDR2 from the germline V gene are SGDLS and YYNGEE. V lost 4 bases and J lost 2; bases outside the gene matches: 3. The chain's CDR3 is CASSQTGAGNTIYF. For the CDR3, the DNA is TGTGCCAGCAGCCAAACAGGGGCTGGAAACACCATATATTTT.

This sequence joins TRBV5-1 and TRBJ1-4; D perhaps matches TRBD1 (5 bases). The V end was cut by 0 bases, the J end by 7 bases, with 7 bases between. The CDR3 sequence is 13 residues long. Germline assignment: CDR1 SGHRS and CDR2 YFSETQ. The CDR3, as DNA: TGCGCCAGCAGCTTGGCCGGGGGTGAAAAACTGTTTTTT. It specifies CASSLAGGEKLFF. Together with reference TRBV5-1 and TRBJ1-4, the CDR3 gives the full variable domain: KAGVTQTPRYLIKTRGQQVTLSCSPISGHRSVSWYQQTPGQGLQFLFEYFSETQRNKGNFPGRFSGRQFSNSRSEMNVSTLELGDSALYLCASSLAGGEKLFFGSGTQLSVL.

V is TRBV5-1 and J is TRBJ2-3; 8 bases agree with TRBD2. Losses at the gene ends were 4 bases for V and 0 bases for J; bases not matched to a gene: 10. CDR1 is SGHRS, CDR2 YFSETQ, per germline. This CDR3 region has 17 residues. CDR3 loop: CASSRRLARRSTDTQYF. The CDR3 region has the DNA TGCGCCAGCAGCAGGCGACTAGCGAGAAGGAGCACAGATACGCAGTATTTT.

The chain has TRBV19 and TRBJ1-4; D uncertain. The V end was cut by 6 bases, the J end by 6 bases, with 11 bases between. CDR3 length equals 13 residues. CDR1 is LNHDA, CDR2 SQIVND, per germline (reference sequence). CDR3 in amino acids: CASSHPRDEKLFF. For the CDR3, the DNA is TGTGCCAGTAGCCACCCGAGGGATGAAAAACTGTTTTTT.

This chain links TRBV3-1 (or the pseudogene TRBV3-2) with TRBJ1-2; D gene ambiguous. CDR1 and CDR2 (germline): LGHDT, YNNKEL (reference sequence). V was pared by 4 bases and J by 7 bases, with 7 bases between. The CDR3 consists of 11 residues. The CDR3 DNA sequence: TGTGCCAGCAGCCGTGAGGGTGGCTACACCTTC. Protein product: CASSREGGYTF.

This chain joins TRBV3-1 (or the pseudogene TRBV3-2) and TRBJ2-7; 15 positions agree with TRBD2. After removal of 1 base from V and 13 bases from J, the junction contained 8 bases not matched to a gene. The CDR3 runs to 15 residues. Germline V lookup: CDR1 LGHDT, CDR2 YNNKEL (reference sequence). The CDR3 region is CASSQGGLAGGSPYF. In nucleotides, the CDR3 is TGTGCCAGCAGCCAAGGAGGACTAGCGGGAGGGAGTCCCTACTTC.

This sequence joins TRBV7-8 and TRBJ1-3; tentatively, D is TRBD1 (5 bases). Per the germline V gene, CDR1 is SGHVS and CDR2 is FQNEAQ. Between the trimmed V and J ends, which lost 7 bases and 2 bases, there was a span of 18 bases. This CDR3 spans 16 amino acids. Written as DNA, the CDR3 is TGTGCCAGCACCGAGAGAAATGGGGGGACTGGAAACACCATATATTTT. The encoded protein is CASTERNGGTGNTIYF.

The chain is built from TRBV19 and TRBJ2-2; 10 nucleotides align to TRBD1. CDR1 is LNHDA and CDR2 is SQIVND in the germline V gene (reference sequence). The CDR3 has 16 residues. J was trimmed by 6 bases and V by 7 bases; bases with no gene match: 11. CDR3 protein: CASMGPGQGIAGELFF. The CDR3 DNA follows: TGTGCCAGTATGGGTCCGGGACAGGGGATCGCCGGGGAGCTGTTTTTT.

This chain joins TRBV5-6 and TRBJ1-2; D gene uncertain. Trimming pared 0 bases from V and 3 bases from J, leaving 12 bases between. This CDR3 has 15 amino acids. Germline V gene data show CDR1 as SGHDT and CDR2 as YYEEEE. The CDR3 protein is CASSLVSVVDYGYTF. In DNA, the CDR3 is TGTGCCAGCAGCTTGGTTTCGGTAGTGGACTATGGCTACACCTTC.

The chain employs TRBV12-3 or TRBV12-4 and TRBJ1-4, with D possibly TRBD1 on 5 matching bases. The CDR3 loop spans 13 amino acids. V was cut by 5 bases and J by 8 bases, with 12 bases left in between. CDR3: CASSKGIGEKLFF. CDR3 nucleotide sequence: TGTGCCAGCAGTAAGGGGATAGGAGAAAAACTGTTTTTT.

The chain couples TRBV12-3 or TRBV12-4 to TRBJ2-1, with D perhaps TRBD2 (7 bases). This CDR3 is 13 amino acids long. V was trimmed by 8 bases and J by 7 bases, leaving 15 bases between them. The CDR3 reads CASWGGRRNEQFF. CDR3 DNA: TGTGCCAGCTGGGGGGGGCGTAGGAATGAGCAGTTCTTC.

The chain uses TRBV27 and TRBJ2-1, with 11 positions matching TRBD2. V lost 0 bases to trimming and J lost 0 bases; unmatched junction nucleotides: 10. The CDR3 has 20 amino acids. The germline gives CDR1 MNHEY, CDR2 SMNVEV (reference sequence). CDR3 in amino acids: CASSLSRTSGSKSSYNEQFF. CDR3 sequence (DNA): TGTGCCAGCAGTTTATCTCGGACTAGCGGGTCTAAAAGCTCCTACAATGAGCAGTTCTTC.

The chain has TRBV27 and TRBJ2-1; TRBD1 matches 12 bases. V lost 5 bases and J lost 6; bases outside the gene matches: 8. This CDR3 comprises 16 residues. The germline gives CDR1 MNHEY, CDR2 SMNVEV (reference sequence). As DNA, the CDR3 is TGTGCCAGCAGTCTCCCGGGACAGGGGGCATCCAATGAGCAGTTCTTC. The encoded protein is CASSLPGQGASNEQFF.

The chain employs TRBV5-4 and TRBJ1-3, with TRBD1 matching 9 bases. Germline V lookup: CDR1 SGHNT, CDR2 YYREEE (reference sequence). V lost 2 bases, J lost 4 bases, and 4 bases stayed unmatched. The CDR3 runs to 15 residues. The CDR3 loop reads CASSLQGASGNTIYF. For the CDR3, the DNA is TGTGCCAGCAGCTTACAGGGGGCATCGGGAAACACCATATATTTT.

The rearrangement uses TRBV19 and TRBJ1-5, with 10 positions matching TRBD1. Germline V CDR1 and CDR2: LNHDA, SQIVND (reference sequence). V shed 5 bases and J 7 bases; nucleotides not matched to a gene: 14. The CDR3 is 17 amino acids. CDR3 protein: CASSSPWDRGSWQPQHF. CDR3 in DNA: TGTGCCAGTAGTTCACCCTGGGACAGGGGTTCATGGCAGCCCCAGCATTTT.

DNA of the CDR3: TGTGCCAGCAGCTGGGCGGATACGCAGTATTTT. Translated: CASSWADTQYF. This sequence joins TRBV28 and TRBJ2-3; D gene uncertain. The V end was cut by 6 bases, the J end by 6 bases, with 7 bases between. CDR3 length: 11 residues. Germline loops: CDR1 MDHEN, CDR2 SYDVKM. Full variable domain (outside the CDR3, taken from reference TRBV28 and TRBJ2-3): DVKVTQSSRYLVKRTGEKVFLECVQDMDHENMFWYRQDPGLGLRLIYFSYDVKMKEKGDIPEGYSVSREKKERFSLILESASTNQTSMYLCASSWADTQYFGPGTRLTVL.

The gene calls are TRBV3-1 (or the pseudogene TRBV3-2) and TRBJ1-2, with a weak D call TRBD1 (5 bases). Deletions cut 0 bases from V and 5 bases from J, with 16 bases between. Germline assignment: CDR1 LGHDT and CDR2 YNNKEL (reference sequence). The CDR3 consists of 16 residues. The CDR3: CASSQEGGVGVYGYTF. The DNA for the CDR3 is TGTGCCAGCAGCCAAGAGGGGGGTGTGGGTGTATATGGCTACACCTTC.

The chain couples TRBV28 to TRBJ1-6; TRBD1 agrees at 8 bases. The V gene end was trimmed by 1 base and the J gene end by 7 bases; junction bases not matched to a gene: 0. Germline CDR1 MDHEN, CDR2 SYDVKM. This CDR3 region has 14 residues. The CDR3 sequence: CASSLYRGNSPLHF. CDR3 nucleotide sequence: TGTGCCAGCAGTTTATACAGGGGGAATTCACCCCTCCACTTT.

This rearrangement joins TRBV29-1 to TRBJ1-4; TRBD1 matches 9 bases. This CDR3 contains 13 residues. V was pared by 7 bases and J by 5 bases, with 5 bases of the junction left unmatched. Germline V gives CDR1 SQVTM, CDR2 ANQGSEA. In nucleotides, the CDR3 is TGCAGCGCGACACAGGGGGCGAATGAAAAACTGTTTTTT. This sequence encodes CSATQGANEKLFF. The whole variable domain, filled in from reference TRBV29-1 and TRBJ1-4, reads SAVISQKPSRDICQRGTSLTIQCQVDSQVTMMFWYRQQPGQSLTLIATANQGSEATYESGFVIDKFPISRPNLTFSTLTVSNMSPEDSSIYLCSATQGANEKLFFGSGTQLSVL.

The chain has TRBV6-2 or TRBV6-3 and TRBJ2-7, with D uncertain. The CDR3 covers 15 residues. V was shortened by 4 bases and J by 0 bases, with 13 bases between the two germline ends. CDR1 MNHEY and CDR2 SVGEGT come from the germline V gene. The CDR3 DNA sequence: TGTGCCAGCAGTTGGGTCAGTGGAGACTCCTACGAGCAGTACTTC. Residues: CASSWVSGDSYEQYF.

The rearrangement uses TRBV24-1 and TRBJ2-1, with 8 bases aligning to TRBD1. J was trimmed by 2 bases and V by 5 bases; bases with no gene match: 13. The CDR3 runs to 18 residues. Germline values: CDR1 KGHDR, CDR2 SFDVKD. CDR3 sequence: CATSAPNPVDRAYNEQFF. CDR3 bases: TGTGCCACCAGTGCCCCAAACCCCGTGGACAGGGCCTACAATGAGCAGTTCTTC.

This chain connects TRBV27 to TRBJ2-7; 7 bases fit TRBD2. The CDR3 is 13 amino acids. J gave up 0 bases and V 6 bases, and 2 bases lay outside the gene matches. Germline CDR1 and CDR2: MNHEY and SMNVEV (reference sequence). This CDR3 reads CASSRTSSYEQYF. CDR3 nucleotide sequence: TGTGCCAGCAGCCGGACTAGCTCCTACGAGCAGTACTTC.